The sequence of this TCR beta chain was determined in a study of long-term antiretroviral therapy in people with HIV. Investigators performed immunoSEQ version v3.0 at survey level. Only in-frame clones appear in the TCRdb table, and some are missing; sequencing was by immunoSEQ multiplex PCR. The profile shows 35,000 to 40,000 clones, around 85% of them singletons. This clone was counted once. Trimming took off 2 bases at V and 4 bases at J, with 14 bases between the two ends. There are 15 residues in the CDR3. Germline lookup yields CDR1 MGHDK and CDR2 SYGVNS. This receptor was obtained from a man between 18 and 29 years old with HIV. Material: unsorted PBMCs, obtained 1.5 years after starting antiretroviral therapy. The chain links TRBV25-1 to TRBJ1-2, with D perhaps TRBD1 (6 bases). The CDR3 coding sequence is TGTGCCAGCAGTGAAGCACAGGGTCTTGGCTATGGCTACACCTTC. Protein sequence: CASSEAQGLGYGYTF.